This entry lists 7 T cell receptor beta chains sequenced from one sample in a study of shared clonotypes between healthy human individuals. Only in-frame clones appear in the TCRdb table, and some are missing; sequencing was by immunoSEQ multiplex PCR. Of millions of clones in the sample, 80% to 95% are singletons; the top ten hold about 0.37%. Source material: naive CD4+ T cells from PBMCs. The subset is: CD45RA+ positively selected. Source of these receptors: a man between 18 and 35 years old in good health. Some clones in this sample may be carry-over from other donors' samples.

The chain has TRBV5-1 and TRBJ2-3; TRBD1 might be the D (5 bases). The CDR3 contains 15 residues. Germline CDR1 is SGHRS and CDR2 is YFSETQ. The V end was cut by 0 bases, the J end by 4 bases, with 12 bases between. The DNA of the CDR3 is TGCGCCAGCAGCTTGGGACAGAAGGCGGCAGATACGCAGTATTTT. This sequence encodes CASSLGQKAADTQYF.

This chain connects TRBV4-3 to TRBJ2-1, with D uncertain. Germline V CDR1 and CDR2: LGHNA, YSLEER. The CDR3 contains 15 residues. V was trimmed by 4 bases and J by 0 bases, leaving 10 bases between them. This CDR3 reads CASSLDGRSYNEQFF. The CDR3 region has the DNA TGCGCCAGCAGCCTGGACGGACGCTCCTACAATGAGCAGTTCTTC.

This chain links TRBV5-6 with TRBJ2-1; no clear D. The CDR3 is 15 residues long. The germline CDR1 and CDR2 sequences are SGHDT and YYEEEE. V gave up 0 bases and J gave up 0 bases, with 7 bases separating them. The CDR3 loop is CASSLDISSYNEQFF. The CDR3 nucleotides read TGTGCCAGCAGCTTGGACATCAGCTCCTACAATGAGCAGTTCTTC.

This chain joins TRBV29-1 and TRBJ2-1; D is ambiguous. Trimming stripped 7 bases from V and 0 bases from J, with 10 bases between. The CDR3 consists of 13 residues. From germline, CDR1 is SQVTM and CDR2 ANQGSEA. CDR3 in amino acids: CSGRSASYNEQFF. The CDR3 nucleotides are TGCAGCGGTCGAAGCGCCTCCTACAATGAGCAGTTCTTC.

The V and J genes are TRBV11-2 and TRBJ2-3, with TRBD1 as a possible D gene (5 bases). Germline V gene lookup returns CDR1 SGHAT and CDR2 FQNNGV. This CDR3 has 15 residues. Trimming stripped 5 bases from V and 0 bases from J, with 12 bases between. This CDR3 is CASSRLGRSTDTQYF. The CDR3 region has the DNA TGTGCCAGCAGCCGCCTGGGGCGGAGCACAGATACGCAGTATTTT.

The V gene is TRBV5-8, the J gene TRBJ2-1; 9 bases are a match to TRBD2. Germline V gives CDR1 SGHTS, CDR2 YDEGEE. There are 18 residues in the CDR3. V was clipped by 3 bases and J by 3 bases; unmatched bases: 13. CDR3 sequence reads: CASSSPGLATSSYNEQFF. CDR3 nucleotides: TGTGCCAGCAGCTCACCGGGACTAGCAACCTCTAGCTACAATGAGCAGTTCTTC.

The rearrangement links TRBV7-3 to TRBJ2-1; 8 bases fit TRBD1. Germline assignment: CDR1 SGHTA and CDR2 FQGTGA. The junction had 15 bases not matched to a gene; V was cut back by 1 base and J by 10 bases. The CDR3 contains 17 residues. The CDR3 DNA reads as TGTGCCAGCAGCTTAATTCCCGGGACAGGAGCGACGGGAGAGCAGTTCTTC. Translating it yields CASSLIPGTGATGEQFF.